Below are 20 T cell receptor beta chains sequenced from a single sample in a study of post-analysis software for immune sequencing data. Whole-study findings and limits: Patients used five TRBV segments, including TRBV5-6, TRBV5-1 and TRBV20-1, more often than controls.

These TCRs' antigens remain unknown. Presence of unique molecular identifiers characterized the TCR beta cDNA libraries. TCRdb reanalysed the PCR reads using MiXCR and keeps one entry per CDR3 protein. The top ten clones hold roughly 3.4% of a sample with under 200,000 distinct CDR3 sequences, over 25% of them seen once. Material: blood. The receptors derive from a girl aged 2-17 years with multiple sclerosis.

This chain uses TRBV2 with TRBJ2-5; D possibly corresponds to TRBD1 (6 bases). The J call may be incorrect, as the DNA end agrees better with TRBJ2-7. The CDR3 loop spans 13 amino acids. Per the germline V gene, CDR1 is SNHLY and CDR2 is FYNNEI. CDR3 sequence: CASSGQGRYEQYF. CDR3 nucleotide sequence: TGTGCCAGCAGTGGGCAGGGGCGGTACGAGCAGTACTTC.

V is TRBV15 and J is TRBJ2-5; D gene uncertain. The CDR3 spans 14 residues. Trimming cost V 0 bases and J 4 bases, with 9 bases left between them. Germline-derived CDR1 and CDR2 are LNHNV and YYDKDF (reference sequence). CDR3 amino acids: CATSRDQRPETQYF. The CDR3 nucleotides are TGTGCCACCAGCAGAGATCAGCGCCCAGAGACCCAGTACTTC. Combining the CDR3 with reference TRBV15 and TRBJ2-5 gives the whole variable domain DAMVIQNPRYQVTQFGKPVTLSCSQTLNHNVMYWYQQKSSQAPKLLFHYYDKDFNNEADTPDNFQSRRPNTSFCFLDIRSPGLGDTAMYLCATSRDQRPETQYFGPGTRLLVL.

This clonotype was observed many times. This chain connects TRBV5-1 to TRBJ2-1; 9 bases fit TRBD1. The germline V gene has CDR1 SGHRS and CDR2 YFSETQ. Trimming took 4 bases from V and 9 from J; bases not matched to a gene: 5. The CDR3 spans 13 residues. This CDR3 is CASSRGQGTEQFF. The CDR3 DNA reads TGCGCCAGCAGCAGAGGACAGGGGACTGAGCAGTTCTTC.

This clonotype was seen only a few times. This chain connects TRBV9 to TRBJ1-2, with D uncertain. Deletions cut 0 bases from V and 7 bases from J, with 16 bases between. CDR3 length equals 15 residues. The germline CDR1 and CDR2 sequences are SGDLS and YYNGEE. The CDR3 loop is CASSVAGGPVGGYTF. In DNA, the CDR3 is TGTGCCAGCAGCGTAGCTGGCGGACCCGTGGGTGGCTACACCTTC.

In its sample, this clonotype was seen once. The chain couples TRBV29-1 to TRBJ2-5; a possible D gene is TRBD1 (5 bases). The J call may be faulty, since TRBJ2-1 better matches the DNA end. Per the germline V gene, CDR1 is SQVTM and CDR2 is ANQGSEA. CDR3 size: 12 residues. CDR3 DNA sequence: TGCAGCGTTGAAGGACAGACCCGGACCCAGTTCTTC. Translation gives CSVEGQTRTQFF.

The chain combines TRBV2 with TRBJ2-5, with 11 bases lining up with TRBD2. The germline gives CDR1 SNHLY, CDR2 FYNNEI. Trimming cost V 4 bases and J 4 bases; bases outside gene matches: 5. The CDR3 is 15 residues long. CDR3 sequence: CASSGFGTSGETQYF. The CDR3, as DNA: TGTGCCAGCAGTGGATTTGGGACTAGCGGAGAGACCCAGTACTTC.

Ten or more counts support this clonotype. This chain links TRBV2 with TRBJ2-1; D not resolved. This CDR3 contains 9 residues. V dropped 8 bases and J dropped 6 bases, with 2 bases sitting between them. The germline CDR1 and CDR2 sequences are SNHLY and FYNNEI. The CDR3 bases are TGTGCCAGCCTCAATGAGCAGTTCTTC. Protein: CASLNEQFF. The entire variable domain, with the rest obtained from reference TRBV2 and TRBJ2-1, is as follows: EPEVTQTPSHQVTQMGQEVILRCVPISNHLYFYWYRQILGQKVEFLVSFYNNEISEKSEIFDDQFSVERPDGSNFTLKIRSTKLEDSAMYFCASLNEQFFGPGTRLTVL.

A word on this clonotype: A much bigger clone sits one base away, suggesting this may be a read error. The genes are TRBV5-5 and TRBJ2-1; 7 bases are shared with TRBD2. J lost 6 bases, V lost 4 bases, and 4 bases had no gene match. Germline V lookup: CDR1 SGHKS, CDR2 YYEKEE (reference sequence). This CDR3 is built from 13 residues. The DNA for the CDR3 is TGTGCCAGCAGCCTTTGGGGGGGCAATGAGCAGTTCTTC. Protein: CASSLWGGNEQFF.

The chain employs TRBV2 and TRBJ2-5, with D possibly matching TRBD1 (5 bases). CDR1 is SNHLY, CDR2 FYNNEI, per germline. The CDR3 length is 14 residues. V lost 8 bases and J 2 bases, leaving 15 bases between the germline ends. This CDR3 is CASARDSSQETQYF. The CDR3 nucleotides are TGTGCCAGCGCCCGAGACAGTTCTCAAGAGACCCAGTACTTC.

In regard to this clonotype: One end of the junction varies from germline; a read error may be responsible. The CDR3 here is CASSLLVSGANVQTF. For the CDR3, the DNA is TGTGCCAGCAGTTTATTAGTCTCTGGGGCCAACGTCCAGACTTTC. The genes are TRBV28 and TRBJ2-6, with D perhaps TRBD1 (5 bases). The CDR3 extends over 15 amino acids. Germline V gives CDR1 MDHEN, CDR2 SYDVKM.

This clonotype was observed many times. The CDR3: CSGTGYGYTF. The CDR3 bases are TGCAGCGGGACAGGGTATGGCTACACCTTC. The chain has TRBV29-1 and TRBJ1-2; 8 nucleotides line up with TRBD1. The V segment lost 7 bases and the J segment 5 bases; nucleotides outside the gene matches: 0. CDR1 and CDR2 from the germline V gene are SQVTM and ANQGSEA. This CDR3 comprises 10 residues.

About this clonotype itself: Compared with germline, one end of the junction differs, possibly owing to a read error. CDR3 coding DNA: TGTGCCAGCATCGCAACTAGCGGGAGACGAGATACGCGGTATTTT. This codes for CASIATSGRRDTRYF. The chain combines TRBV6-2 or TRBV6-3 with TRBJ2-3; TRBD2 matches 11 bases. Germline V gene data show CDR1 as MNHEY and CDR2 as SVGEGT. This CDR3 is built from 15 residues.

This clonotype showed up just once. Here the CDR3 DNA reads TGTGCCAGCAGCCGCCTGACAGCGGGAAGTGAAAAACTGTTTTTT. This encodes CASSRLTAGSEKLFF. The chain joins TRBV6-2 or TRBV6-3 to TRBJ1-4, with D tentatively TRBD1 (5 bases). The germline V and J ends were trimmed by 6 bases and 7 bases, with 18 bases remaining between them. Looked up from germline, CDR1 is MNHEY and CDR2 is SVGEGT. This CDR3 is 15 amino acids long.

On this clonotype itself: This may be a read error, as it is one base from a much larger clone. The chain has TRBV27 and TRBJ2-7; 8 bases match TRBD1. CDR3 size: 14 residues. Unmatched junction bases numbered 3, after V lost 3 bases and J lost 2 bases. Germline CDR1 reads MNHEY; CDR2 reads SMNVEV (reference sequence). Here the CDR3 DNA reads TGTGCCAGCAGTTTCGGGACAGGAACCTACGAGCAGTACTTC. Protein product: CASSFGTGTYEQYF.

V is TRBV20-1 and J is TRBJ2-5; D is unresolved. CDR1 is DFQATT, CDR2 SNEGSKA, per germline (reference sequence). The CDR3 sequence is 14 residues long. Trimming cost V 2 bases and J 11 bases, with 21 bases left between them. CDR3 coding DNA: TGCAGTGCTAGAAGGCCTACGGGTTACAATGAGCAGTACTTC. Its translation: CSARRPTGYNEQYF.

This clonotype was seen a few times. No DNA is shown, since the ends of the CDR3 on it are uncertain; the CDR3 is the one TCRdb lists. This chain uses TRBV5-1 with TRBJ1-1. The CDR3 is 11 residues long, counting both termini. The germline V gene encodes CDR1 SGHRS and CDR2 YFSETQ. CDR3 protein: CASSSSAEAFF.

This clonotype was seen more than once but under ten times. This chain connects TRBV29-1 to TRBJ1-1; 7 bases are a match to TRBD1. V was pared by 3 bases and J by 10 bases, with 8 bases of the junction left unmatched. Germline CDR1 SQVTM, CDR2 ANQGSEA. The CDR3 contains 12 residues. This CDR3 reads CSVEPDTGAAFF. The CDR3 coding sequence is TGCAGCGTTGAGCCCGACACAGGGGCAGCTTTCTTT.

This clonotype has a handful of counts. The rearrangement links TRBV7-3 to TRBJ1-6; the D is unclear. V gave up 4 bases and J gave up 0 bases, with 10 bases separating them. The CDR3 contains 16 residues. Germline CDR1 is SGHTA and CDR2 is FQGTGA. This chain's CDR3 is CASSSPSSSYNSPLHF. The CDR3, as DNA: TGTGCCAGCAGCTCTCCGTCGAGCTCCTATAATTCACCCCTCCACTTT.

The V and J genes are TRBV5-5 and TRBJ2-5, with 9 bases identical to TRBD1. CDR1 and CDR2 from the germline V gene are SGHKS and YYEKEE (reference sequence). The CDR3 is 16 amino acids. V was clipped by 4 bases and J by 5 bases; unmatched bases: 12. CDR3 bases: TGTGCCAGCAGCGTAAATCCCGGGACAGGGCTCGAGACCCAGTACTTC. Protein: CASSVNPGTGLETQYF.

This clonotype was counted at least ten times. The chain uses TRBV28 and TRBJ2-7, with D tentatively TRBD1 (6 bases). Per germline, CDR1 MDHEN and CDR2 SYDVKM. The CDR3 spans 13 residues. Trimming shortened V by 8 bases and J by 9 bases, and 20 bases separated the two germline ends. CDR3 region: CASGWSYREGQYF. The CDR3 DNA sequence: TGTGCCAGCGGATGGTCGTACAGGGAAGGGCAGTACTTC.